The present TCR beta chain was sequenced within a study of early T cells in non-severe SARS-CoV-2 infection. About the research overall: Sequencing used unsorted whole-blood bulk RNA, so chains lack pairing. Overall study findings and caveats: VDJdb matches were skewed toward anti-spike CD8 T cell responses.

This CDR3 has 17 residues. V gave up 0 bases and J gave up 2 bases, with 15 bases separating them. CDR1 is SGHTS and CDR2 is YDEGEE in the germline V gene. As regards this clonotype: Its antigen is undetermined.

The library protocol tagged individual cDNA molecules with unique molecular identifiers. MiXCR, applied by TCRdb to the 5' RACE reads, yields one record per CDR3 protein. The sample has 85,000 to 95,000 distinct CDR3 sequences; around 15% are singletons. The sample consisted of whole blood. The receptor comes from an adult who was a healthcare worker with PCR-confirmed SARS-CoV-2 infection or an uninfected control (not recorded which). The chain has TRBV5-8 and TRBJ1-5; the D gene is possibly TRBD1 (5 bases). In DNA form, the CDR3 reads TGTGCCAGCAGCTTGGGTTGGGGGATTGGCGGCAATCAGCCCCAGCATTTT. Its protein product is CASSLGWGIGGNQPQHF.